The 3 T cell receptor beta chains below all came from one sample that was sequenced in a study of identical twins (dated by TCRdb to 2015 to 2016). The library relied on 5' RACE. These reads were obtained on an Illumina HiSeq 2000. TCRdb handled the public reads itself, with Q25 trimming in fastp and clone calling in MiXCR, and kept productive beta chains. A single entry per CDR3 protein holds the most common genes and DNA from its merged rows. The sample records under 300,000 distinct CDR3 sequences, roughly 8% of which are singletons. The ten biggest clones cover 2.5% to 3.5% of the sample. The sample was also reused in another study, on yellow fever vaccine responses in identical twins.

Specimen: CD8+ T cells sorted from blood. These receptor sequences come from a woman under 30 in good health.

The sample holds many counts of this clonotype. The V call is TRBV14, the J call TRBJ2-3, with 9 nucleotides matching TRBD2. V dropped 4 bases and J dropped 2; count of bases not matched to a gene: 7. The CDR3 has 16 amino acids. Germline V lookup: CDR1 SGHDN, CDR2 FVKESK. CDR3 in amino acids: CASSLSGRGNTDTQYF. CDR3 sequence (DNA): TGTGCCAGCAGCCTTAGCGGGAGAGGGAACACAGATACGCAGTATTTT.

This clonotype was recorded a few times. This chain connects TRBV12-3 or TRBV12-4 to TRBJ2-7; 8 bases are a match to TRBD2. This CDR3 region has 13 residues. The trim removed 9 bases at V and 6 bases at J, leaving 10 bases unmatched. CDR3: CASFPGGGSEQYF. The CDR3 nucleotides are TGTGCCAGTTTTCCGGGGGGGGGGAGCGAGCAGTACTTC.

The CDR3 DNA reads as TGCGCCAGCAGCCAAGATTTGCCCGACTATGGCTACACCTTC. Its protein product is CASSQDLPDYGYTF. V is TRBV4-3 and J is TRBJ1-2, with D hard to call. The CDR3 length is 14 residues. V lost 0 bases to trimming and J lost 3 bases, with 8 bases between them. Germline V lookup: CDR1 LGHNA, CDR2 YSLEER.